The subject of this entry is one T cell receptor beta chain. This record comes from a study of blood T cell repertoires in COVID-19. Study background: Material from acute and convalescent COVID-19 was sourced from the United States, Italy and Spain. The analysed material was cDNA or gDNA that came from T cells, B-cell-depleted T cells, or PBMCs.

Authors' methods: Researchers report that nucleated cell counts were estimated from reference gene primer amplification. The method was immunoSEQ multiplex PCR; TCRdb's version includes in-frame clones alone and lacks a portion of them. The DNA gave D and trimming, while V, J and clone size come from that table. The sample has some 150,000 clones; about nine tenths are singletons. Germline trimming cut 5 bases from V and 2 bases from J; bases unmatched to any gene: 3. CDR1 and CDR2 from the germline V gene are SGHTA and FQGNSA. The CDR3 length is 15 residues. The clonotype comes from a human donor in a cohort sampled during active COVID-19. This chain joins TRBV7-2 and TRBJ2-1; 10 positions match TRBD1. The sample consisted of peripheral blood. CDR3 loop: CASSRQGAAYNEQFF. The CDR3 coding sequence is TGTGCCAGCAGCAGACAGGGGGCGGCCTACAATGAGCAGTTCTTC.